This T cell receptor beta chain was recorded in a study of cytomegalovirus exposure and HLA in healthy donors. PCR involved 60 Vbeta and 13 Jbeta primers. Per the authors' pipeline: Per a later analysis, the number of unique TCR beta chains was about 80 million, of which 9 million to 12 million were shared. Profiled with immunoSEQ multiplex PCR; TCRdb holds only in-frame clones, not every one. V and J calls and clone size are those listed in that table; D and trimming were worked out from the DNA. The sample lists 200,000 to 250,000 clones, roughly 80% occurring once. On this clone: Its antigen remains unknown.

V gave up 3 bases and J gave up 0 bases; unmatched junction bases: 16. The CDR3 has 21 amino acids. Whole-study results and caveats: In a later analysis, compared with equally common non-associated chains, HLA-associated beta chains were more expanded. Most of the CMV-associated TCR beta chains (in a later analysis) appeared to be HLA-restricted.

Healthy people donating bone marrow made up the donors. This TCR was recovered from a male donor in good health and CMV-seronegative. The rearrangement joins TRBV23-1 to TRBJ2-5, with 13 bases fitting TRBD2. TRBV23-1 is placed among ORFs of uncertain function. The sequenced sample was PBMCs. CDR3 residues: CASSHPRAPGLAGPYQETQYF. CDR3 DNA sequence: TGCGCCAGCAGTCACCCGCGGGCCCCGGGACTAGCGGGGCCCTACCAAGAGACCCAGTACTTC.